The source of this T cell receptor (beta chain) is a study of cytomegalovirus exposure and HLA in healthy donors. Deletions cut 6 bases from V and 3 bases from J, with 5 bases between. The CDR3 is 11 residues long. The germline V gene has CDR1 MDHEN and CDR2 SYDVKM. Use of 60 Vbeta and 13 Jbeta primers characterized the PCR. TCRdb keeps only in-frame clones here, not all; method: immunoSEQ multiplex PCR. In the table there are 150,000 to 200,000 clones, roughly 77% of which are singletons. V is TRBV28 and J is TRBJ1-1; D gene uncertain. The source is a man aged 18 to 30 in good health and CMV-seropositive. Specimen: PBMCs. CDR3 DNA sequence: TGTGCCAGCAGAGCCTACACTGAAGCTTTCTTT. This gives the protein CASRAYTEAFF.